The 11 T cell receptor beta chains below come from one sample, sequenced in a study of T-cell reconstitution after alpha-beta-depleted transplantation in children. Preparation of the TCRbeta library used unique molecular identifiers. TCRdb itself ran the PCR reads through MiXCR, one entry per CDR3 protein. The data hold 350,000 to 500,000 distinct CDR3 sequences, with over 40% observed a single time. The source was PBMCs, collected before TCRalphabeta/CD19-depleted stem cell transplant. These receptors were taken from a girl aged 2-10 years with aplastic anemia, due to receive a stem cell transplant.

DNA for the CDR3: TGTGCCAGCAGCTTAAAAGGAGCAGGGAGAGGGACAGATACGCAGTATTTT. It encodes CASSLKGAGRGTDTQYF. This sequence joins TRBV7-3 and TRBJ2-3, with D perhaps assigned TRBD1 or TRBD2 (5 bases each). This CDR3 comprises 17 residues. Germline V gene lookup returns CDR1 SGHTA and CDR2 FQGTGA. V lost 1 base and J lost 3, with 17 bases in between. The complete variable domain, with remaining parts taken from reference TRBV7-3 and TRBJ2-3, reads GAGVSQTPSNKVTEKGKYVELRCDPISGHTALYWYRQSLGQGPEFLIYFQGTGAADDSGLPNDRFFAVRPEGSVSTLKIQRTERGDSAVYLCASSLKGAGRGTDTQYFGPGTRLTVL.

In its sample, this clonotype was seen many times. J is TRBJ2-4 and V is TRBV7-2; TRBD2 matches 9 bases. Trimming at V came to 5 bases and at J to 9 bases, leaving 5 bases not matched to a gene. The CDR3 extends over 13 amino acids. Germline CDR1 is SGHTA and CDR2 is FQGNSA. The CDR3 loop reads CASSLQREAIQYF. CDR3 DNA: TGTGCCAGCAGCCTCCAGCGGGAGGCCATTCAGTACTTC.

The chain links TRBV5-1 to TRBJ1-6; TRBD1 aligns across 9 bases. Trimming at V came to 4 bases and at J to 9 bases, leaving 2 bases not matched to a gene. The CDR3 is made up of 13 amino acids. Germline V gene data show CDR1 as SGHRS and CDR2 as YFSETQ. The CDR3 bases are TGCGCCAGCAGCATGGGACAGGGTTCACCCCTCCACTTT. It encodes CASSMGQGSPLHF.

The rearrangement uses TRBV12-3 or TRBV12-4 and TRBJ2-3; no clear D gene. Trimming cost V 10 bases and J 3 bases, with 11 bases left between them. This CDR3 has 12 residues. The CDR3 DNA reads as TGTGCCACGGCCCCCGAGACAGATACGCAGTATTTT. It specifies CATAPETDTQYF.

This clonotype was observed many times. The rearrangement links TRBV12-3 or TRBV12-4 to TRBJ1-2; a weak D match, TRBD1 (5 bases). The CDR3 loop spans 15 amino acids. Between the trimmed V and J ends, which lost 2 bases and 4 bases, there was a span of 14 bases. The CDR3 here is CASSLYRRTTYGYTF. DNA for the CDR3: TGTGCCAGCAGTTTATATCGTCGGACAACCTATGGCTACACCTTC.

The chain employs TRBV12-3 or TRBV12-4 and TRBJ2-7; TRBD1 agrees at 7 bases. CDR3 length equals 13 residues. With V trimmed by 7 bases and J by 3 bases, 6 bases remained unmatched. In DNA, the CDR3 is TGTGCCAGCAACATGGGACAGCTCTACGAGCAGTACTTC. Protein product: CASNMGQLYEQYF.

In its sample, this clonotype was seen many times. The chain employs TRBV9 and TRBJ2-3; 14 nucleotides align to TRBD2. Losses at the gene ends were 3 bases for V and 9 bases for J; bases not matched to a gene: 0. Germline V gives CDR1 SGDLS, CDR2 YYNGEE. This CDR3 contains 13 residues. The CDR3 is CASSGLAGGTQYF. The CDR3 coding sequence is TGTGCCAGCAGCGGACTAGCGGGAGGGACGCAGTATTTT.

The chain recombines TRBV29-1 with TRBJ2-7; TRBD1 agrees at 8 bases. The CDR3 has 13 residues. Looked up from germline, CDR1 is SQVTM and CDR2 is ANQGSEA. The V and J ends lost 3 bases and 3 bases, in that order; junction bases with no gene match: 4. The CDR3 DNA reads TGCAGCGTTGATGTCACAGGGGGCTACGAGCAGTACTTC. It specifies CSVDVTGGYEQYF.

The V and J genes are TRBV11-1 and TRBJ2-1, with D uncertain. CDR1 SGHAT and CDR2 FQDESV come from the germline V gene (reference sequence). V gave up 4 bases and J gave up 0 bases, with 22 bases separating them. The CDR3 spans 19 residues. The CDR3 DNA is TGTGCCAGCAGCTCGCCTTTTGGCGCGAACCTGAGCTCCTACAATGAGCAGTTCTTC. Encoded protein: CASSSPFGANLSSYNEQFF.

This clonotype was found once. The rearrangement uses TRBV6-1 and TRBJ2-3; D is unclear. Germline CDR1 MNHNS, CDR2 SASEGT. The V and J ends lost 6 bases and 4 bases respectively, with 14 bases between them. The CDR3 is made up of 14 amino acids. CDR3 DNA: TGTGCCAGCAGCCAAGACCGTGGGCCAGATACGCAGTATTTT. This codes for CASSQDRGPDTQYF.

A few counts support this clonotype. The chain recombines TRBV11-3 with TRBJ2-1; D call uncertain. The CDR3 length is 12 residues. V lost 2 bases and J lost 7, with 6 bases in between. Germline V gene sequence: CDR1 SGHNT, CDR2 YENEEA. The CDR3 DNA reads as TGTGCCAGCAGCTTAAATAGTAATGAGCAGTTCTTC. Amino acids: CASSLNSNEQFF.